The 10 T cell receptor beta chains below all came from one sample that was sequenced in a study of PD-L1 blockade in urothelial cancer. The data were produced by immunoSEQ multiplex PCR, yet TCRdb's version contains in-frame clones alone and is incomplete. The sample yields some 40,000 clones, about 80% seen once. The time point denotes: peripheral blood 6 weeks after treatment start. This material consisted of PBMCs, taken around atezolizumab (anti-PD-L1) treatment. The receptors stem from a man aged 40-55 years with urothelial cancer.

The rearrangement joins TRBV4-3 to TRBJ2-3; 8 bases are a match to TRBD2. The ends lost 4 bases at V and 3 bases at J; junction bases unmatched: 6. The germline V gene encodes CDR1 LGHNA and CDR2 YSLEER. The CDR3 runs to 15 residues. CDR3 coding DNA: TGCGCCAGCAGCCTCGAGAAGCGGGAGACAGATACGCAGTATTTT. Residues: CASSLEKRETDTQYF.

The gene calls are TRBV27 and TRBJ1-5; 10 bases fit TRBD1. V was pared by 5 bases and J by 2 bases, with 9 bases of the junction left unmatched. The CDR3 is 17 residues long. CDR1 is MNHEY and CDR2 is SMNVEV in the germline V gene (reference sequence). DNA of the CDR3: TGTGCCAGCAGTCCCTACCCGGGGACAGGGGGCAATCAGCCCCAGCATTTT. The encoded protein is CASSPYPGTGGNQPQHF.

In its sample, this clone was seen once. This rearrangement joins TRBV7-2 to TRBJ2-1, with 7 bases matching TRBD2. This CDR3 has 18 residues. The junction had 14 bases not matched to a gene; V was cut back by 2 bases and J by 4 bases. Germline CDR1 is SGHTA and CDR2 is FQGNSA. The CDR3, as DNA: TGTGCCAGCAGCTTAAAGGTTGCTAGCGGTAGACGTTACAATGAGCAGTTCTTC. It is translated as CASSLKVASGRRYNEQFF.

This clone was seen once. CDR3: CASSLVRQPAKNIQYF. The CDR3 DNA reads TGTGCCAGCAGCTTGGTTAGACAGCCAGCCAAAAACATTCAGTACTTC. The rearrangement joins TRBV5-6 to TRBJ2-4, with D perhaps TRBD1 (5 bases). Germline loops: CDR1 SGHDT, CDR2 YYEEEE. The CDR3 spans 16 residues. V was trimmed by 0 bases and J by 0 bases, leaving 10 bases between them. Supplemented by reference TRBV5-6 and TRBJ2-4, the full variable domain reads DAGVTQSPTHLIKTRGQQVTLRCSPKSGHDTVSWYQQALGQGPQFIFQYYEEEERQRGNFPDRFSGHQFPNYSSELNVNALLLGDSALYLCASSLVRQPAKNIQYFGAGTRLSVL.

The chain carries TRBV29-1 and TRBJ2-2; 7 nucleotides agree with TRBD1. Trimming removed 0 bases from V and 3 bases from J; junction bases left unmatched: 22. Germline loops: CDR1 SQVTM, CDR2 ANQGSEA. The CDR3 is 21 residues long. CDR3 loop: CSVEDGEPGQYIIVDTGELFF. The CDR3 nucleotides are TGCAGCGTTGAAGATGGTGAACCGGGACAGTATATTATAGTGGACACCGGGGAGCTGTTTTTT.

The chain has TRBV6-5 and TRBJ2-7, with D perhaps TRBD2 (5 bases). Germline-derived CDR1 and CDR2 are MNHEY and SVGAGI. Trimming removed 6 bases at V and 2 bases at J, with 11 bases between. The CDR3 loop spans 13 amino acids. The CDR3 DNA reads as TGTGCCAGCAGGAGGGCCAAGGCCTACGAGCAGTACTTC. Translated, it gives CASRRAKAYEQYF.

The gene calls are TRBV4-3 and TRBJ2-1, with TRBD2 matching 9 bases. Germline V lookup: CDR1 LGHNA, CDR2 YSLEER. Trimming at V came to 0 bases and at J to 8 bases, leaving 11 bases not matched to a gene. The CDR3 totals 17 residues. DNA for the CDR3: TGCGCCAGCAGCCAAGATCCTGCGGGAGGGCCAGTTGATGAGCAGTTCTTC. It is translated as CASSQDPAGGPVDEQFF.

This chain links TRBV7-3 with TRBJ2-7, with a possible D match to TRBD1 (6 bases). The CDR3 contains 14 residues. From germline, CDR1 is SGHTA and CDR2 FQGTGA. V lost 0 bases and J lost 2, with 8 bases in between. CDR3 residues: CASSLTAGAYEQYF. The CDR3, as DNA: TGTGCCAGCAGCTTAACGGCAGGGGCCTACGAGCAGTACTTC.

A few counts support this clone. V and J are TRBV7-9 and TRBJ2-1; TRBD2 matches at 11 bases. The CDR3 length is 15 residues. In germline, CDR1 is SEHNR, CDR2 FQNEAQ (reference sequence). V was pared by 4 bases and J by 7 bases, with 6 bases of the junction left unmatched. In DNA, the CDR3 is TGTGCCAGCAGCTCTTTCGGACTAGCGGGTAATGAGCAGTTCTTC. Translating it yields CASSSFGLAGNEQFF. The full variable domain, rest sourced from reference TRBV7-9 and TRBJ2-1, is DTGVSQNPRHKITKRGQNVTFRCDPISEHNRLYWYRQTLGQGPEFLTYFQNEAQLEKSRLLSDRFSAERPKGSFSTLEIQRTEQGDSAMYLCASSSFGLAGNEQFFGPGTRLTVL.

CDR3 amino acids: CATGPGQKVYEQYF. In DNA form, the CDR3 reads TGTGCCACGGGACCCGGACAGAAAGTTTACGAGCAGTACTTC. This chain joins TRBV6-5 and TRBJ2-7; D is possibly TRBD1 (6 bases). CDR3 length: 14 amino acids. V was pared by 10 bases and J by 4 bases, with 20 bases between. In germline, CDR1 is MNHEY, CDR2 SVGAGI.